This TCR beta chain came from a study of blood T cell repertoires in COVID-19. The CDR3 has 14 residues. Germline V gene data show CDR1 as SGHAT and CDR2 as FQNNGV. The J segment lost 11 bases and the V segment lost 3 bases, leaving 10 bases of the junction unmatched. Assay: immunoSEQ multiplex PCR; the TCRdb copy retains only in-frame clones and omits some. The table shows fewer than 350,000 clones, with approximately 91% occurring only once. The sequenced sample consisted of PBMCs or T cells enriched from blood (not recorded which). This receptor was identified in a woman aged 40 to 50 with acute COVID-19. V usage is TRBV11-2 and J usage is TRBJ1-3, with TRBD1 identical over 7 bases. Here the CDR3 DNA reads TGTGCCAGCAGCTTGGGGCAGGGGGTATGGTCCATATATTTT. It specifies CASSLGQGVWSIYF.